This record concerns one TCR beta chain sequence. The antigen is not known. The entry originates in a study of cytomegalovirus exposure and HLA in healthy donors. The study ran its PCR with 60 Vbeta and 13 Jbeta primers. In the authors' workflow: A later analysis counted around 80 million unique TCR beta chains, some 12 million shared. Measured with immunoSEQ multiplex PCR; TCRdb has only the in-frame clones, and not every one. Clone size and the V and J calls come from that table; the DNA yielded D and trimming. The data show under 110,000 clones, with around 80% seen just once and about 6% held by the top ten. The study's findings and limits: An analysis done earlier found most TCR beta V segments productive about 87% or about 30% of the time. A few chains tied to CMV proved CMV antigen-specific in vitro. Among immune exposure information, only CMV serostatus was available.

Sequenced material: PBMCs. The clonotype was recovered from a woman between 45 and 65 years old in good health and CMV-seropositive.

Here the CDR3 DNA reads TGTGCCAGCAGCCCCCACCTGTTAGGGGATCTTAATGAAAAACTGTTTTTT. Amino acid sequence: CASSPHLLGDLNEKLFF. The rearrangement uses TRBV9 and TRBJ1-4; the D gene is possibly TRBD1 (5 bases). Between the trimmed V and J ends, which lost 4 bases and 4 bases, there was a span of 20 bases. Germline CDR1 and CDR2: SGDLS and YYNGEE. This CDR3 is 17 amino acids long.